The 14 T cell receptor beta chains below were found in one sample sequenced in a study of T-cell reconstitution after alpha-beta-depleted transplantation in children. For TCRbeta, the library was prepared with unique molecular identifiers. MiXCR, run by TCRdb on the PCR reads, gives a single entry per CDR3 protein. The sample holds a few hundred thousand distinct CDR3 sequences, around 17% seen once. Sequencing was performed on PBMCs from the stem cell graft donor, taken from the stem cell graft. These receptors all stem from a human donor who donated a stem cell graft to a child with acute lymphoblastic leukemia.

This clonotype appeared a single time. The rearrangement uses TRBV20-1 and TRBJ1-2; weak D call: TRBD1 (6 bases). Germline V gives CDR1 DFQATT, CDR2 SNEGSKA (reference sequence). The CDR3 consists of 12 residues. V lost 5 bases and J lost 2, with 9 bases in between. CDR3 loop: CSAPDSNYGYTF. CDR3 nucleotide sequence: TGCAGTGCTCCGGACAGCAACTATGGCTACACCTTC.

This sequence joins TRBV29-1 and TRBJ2-2; TRBD2 agrees at 13 bases. The V gene end was trimmed by 4 bases and the J gene end by 6 bases; junction bases not matched to a gene: 5. The CDR3 is 15 amino acids. The V gene's germline CDR1 is SQVTM and CDR2 ANQGSEA. CDR3 sequence (DNA): TGCAGCGTTGCTCCGGGACTAGCGGGGTCCGGGGAGCTGTTTTTT. This codes for CSVAPGLAGSGELFF.

The CDR3 sequence: CASSLGDTDSPLHF. As DNA, the CDR3 is TGCGCCAGCAGCTTGGGGGACACAGATTCACCCCTCCACTTT. This chain joins TRBV5-1 and TRBJ1-6, with a weak D call TRBD1 (6 bases). This CDR3 spans 14 amino acids. Trimming cost V 0 bases and J 8 bases, with 9 bases left between them. CDR1 and CDR2 from the germline V gene are SGHRS and YFSETQ.

The chain recombines TRBV5-6 with TRBJ2-5, with 7 bases matching TRBD1. There are 15 residues in the CDR3. J lost 2 bases, V lost 2 bases, and 6 bases had no gene match. The V gene's germline CDR1 is SGHDT and CDR2 YYEEEE. CDR3 sequence reads: CASSFGPGQQETQYF. The CDR3 DNA reads TGTGCCAGCAGCTTTGGGCCGGGACAGCAAGAGACCCAGTACTTC. The full variable domain, with the rest looked up from reference TRBV5-6 and TRBJ2-5, is DAGVTQSPTHLIKTRGQQVTLRCSPKSGHDTVSWYQQALGQGPQFIFQYYEEEERQRGNFPDRFSGHQFPNYSSELNVNALLLGDSALYLCASSFGPGQQETQYFGPGTRLLVL.

In its sample, this clonotype was seen a few times. Here the CDR3 reads CSASLGYEQYF. As DNA, the CDR3 is TGCAGTGCTAGTTTAGGGTACGAGCAGTACTTC. The chain uses TRBV20-1 and TRBJ2-7, with D uncertain. Per the germline V gene, CDR1 is DFQATT and CDR2 is SNEGSKA (reference sequence). CDR3 length: 11 amino acids. The ends were cut back, 3 bases at V and 4 bases at J, with 7 bases in the middle.

V and J are TRBV20-1 and TRBJ1-2; D remains ambiguous. The CDR3 is made up of 10 amino acids. Germline assignment: CDR1 DFQATT and CDR2 SNEGSKA (reference sequence). V gave up 6 bases and J gave up 7 bases, with 9 bases separating them. The CDR3 region is CSAYRLGYTF. CDR3 bases: TGCAGTGCCTACCGACTTGGCTACACCTTC.

This clonotype was observed a few times. This sequence joins TRBV10-3 and TRBJ2-1; tentatively, D is TRBD2 (6 bases). CDR1 and CDR2 (germline): ENHRY, SYGVKD. V was cut by 3 bases and J by 8 bases, with 14 bases left in between. CDR3 length: 14 residues. The CDR3 bases are TGTGCCATCAGTGATTCCGGGACTCTTTATGAGCAGTTCTTC. Its translation is CAISDSGTLYEQFF.

J is TRBJ2-4 and V is TRBV5-1; D is unclear. Trimming took off 4 bases at V and 5 bases at J, with 16 bases between the two ends. Germline assignment: CDR1 SGHRS and CDR2 YFSETQ. The CDR3 totals 15 residues. CDR3 region: CASSVGVVKENIQYF. The CDR3 DNA is TGCGCCAGCAGCGTCGGAGTCGTAAAAGAAAACATTCAGTACTTC.

The chain carries TRBV4-1 and TRBJ2-3; TRBD2 matches at 13 bases. This CDR3 region has 17 residues. CDR1 is MGHRA, CDR2 YSYEKL, per germline. Unmatched junction bases numbered 7, after V lost 4 bases and J lost 3 bases. In DNA form, the CDR3 reads TGCGCCAGCAGCCTCCGGACTAGCGGGAGAGGGACAGATACGCAGTATTTT. Its translation is CASSLRTSGRGTDTQYF.

The rearrangement joins TRBV5-1 to TRBJ2-2, with TRBD2 matching 12 bases. Germline CDR1 is SGHRS and CDR2 is YFSETQ. The ends lost 5 bases at V and 4 bases at J; junction bases unmatched: 6. The CDR3 is 16 residues long. CDR3 in DNA: TGCGCCAGCAGAAAGACTAGCGGGAGATTCACCGGGGAGCTGTTTTTT. The encoded protein is CASRKTSGRFTGELFF.

The chain joins TRBV5-1 to TRBJ1-2; no reliable D call. Between the trimmed V and J ends, which lost 4 bases and 5 bases, there was a span of 12 bases. Germline lookup yields CDR1 SGHRS and CDR2 YFSETQ. The CDR3 covers 13 residues. The CDR3 is CASSLVTEYGYTF. The CDR3 bases are TGCGCCAGCAGCCTTGTAACAGAATATGGCTACACCTTC.

A word on this clonotype: Without the conserved terminal phenylalanine or tryptophan, this CDR3 likely stems from a read error. V and J are TRBV29-1 and TRBJ2-3; 7 nucleotides match TRBD2. With 1 base clipped from V and 2 bases from J, the junction kept 15 bases outside the gene matches. The CDR3 loop spans 18 amino acids. Germline assignment: CDR1 SQVTM and CDR2 ANQGSEA. CDR3 DNA sequence: TGCAGCGTTGAAGCCAGGGTGGGAGGGAAAGATCCCACAGATACGCAGTATATT. Its protein is CSVEARVGGKDPTDTQYI.

The CDR3 nucleotides are TGTGCCATCTCGGCGAGGGGGGCGCCTTGGAACACTGAAGCTTTCTTT. This codes for CAISARGAPWNTEAFF. V is TRBV7-6 and J is TRBJ1-1, with D perhaps matching TRBD1 (6 bases). CDR3 size: 16 residues. V shed 10 bases and J shed 1 base, with 22 bases lying between them. Looked up from germline, CDR1 is SGHVS and CDR2 is FNYEAQ.

The chain recombines TRBV9 with TRBJ2-7, with D possibly TRBD1 on 6 matching bases. CDR1 is SGDLS and CDR2 is YYNGEE in the germline V gene. The CDR3 runs 16 residues. V dropped 4 bases and J dropped 4 bases, with 21 bases sitting between them. CDR3 sequence (DNA): TGTGCCAGCAGCCCAAGAGGGCCGGGACAAGAATACGAGCAGTACTTC. This encodes CASSPRGPGQEYEQYF.